This is a list of T cell receptor beta chains from one sample in a study of identical twins. A single record per CDR3 protein comes from TCRdb applying MiXCR to the 5' RACE reads. The table lists 500,000 or so distinct CDR3 sequences, 14% of them singletons. The data were also submitted as part of a second study, on yellow fever vaccine responses in identical twins.

The sequenced sample consisted of CD4+ T cells sorted from blood. These receptors all stem from a woman in her late teens or twenties in good health. The CDR3 runs from the conserved cysteine through the conserved F or W. A D gene is named only where the DNA matches it firmly. Only part of the rows carry a size: once, few, many, or a class if the clone is expanded.

cdr3_aa: CAISGTSGGQQETQYF
cdr3_nt: TGTGCCATCAGTGGTACTAGCGGGGGCCAACAAGAGACCCAGTACTTC
clone_size: many
v_call: TRBV10-3
cdr3_length: 16
d_call: TRBD2
j_call: TRBJ2-5

cdr3_aa: CSVVEGPNEQYF
cdr3_nt: TGCAGCGTTGTGGAGGGTCCCAACGAGCAGTACTTC
clone_size: few
v_call: TRBV29-1
cdr3_length: 12
d_call: .
j_call: TRBJ2-7

cdr3_aa: CASSYSGTRNEQFF
cdr3_nt: TGTGCCAGCAGTTACTCAGGGACTAGGAATGAGCAGTTCTTC
clone_size: many
v_call: TRBV6-5
cdr3_length: 14
d_call: TRBD2
j_call: TRBJ2-1

cdr3_aa: CASSSPGSNQPQHF
cdr3_nt: TGTGCCAGCAGTAGTCCAGGGAGCAATCAGCCCCAGCATTTT
clone_size: .
v_call: TRBV28
cdr3_length: 14
d_call: .
j_call: TRBJ1-5

cdr3_aa: CASSPATSGYNEQFF
cdr3_nt: TGTGCCAGCTCACCGGCGACTAGCGGATACAATGAGCAGTTCTTC
clone_size: few
v_call: TRBV18
cdr3_length: 15
d_call: TRBD2
j_call: TRBJ2-1

cdr3_aa: CARSWSGRGDTQYF
cdr3_nt: TGTGCCAGATCGTGGAGCGGGAGAGGGGATACGCAGTATTTT
clone_size: few
v_call: TRBV6-1
cdr3_length: 14
d_call: TRBD2
j_call: TRBJ2-3

cdr3_aa: CASSLDSRLNTGELFF
cdr3_nt: TGTGCCAGCAGCTTAGACAGCCGGTTGAACACCGGGGAGCTGTTTTTT
clone_size: few
v_call: TRBV11-2
cdr3_length: 16
d_call: .
j_call: TRBJ2-2

cdr3_aa: CASSVTTGLRTDTQYF
cdr3_nt: TGTGCCAGCAGCGTAACAACGGGACTCCGCACAGATACGCAGTATTTT
clone_size: .
v_call: TRBV9
cdr3_length: 16
d_call: .
j_call: TRBJ2-3

cdr3_aa: CASSAPGQGTDTQYF
cdr3_nt: TGCGCCAGCAGCGCGCCGGGACAGGGGACAGATACGCAGTATTTT
clone_size: few
v_call: TRBV5-1
cdr3_length: 15
d_call: TRBD1
j_call: TRBJ2-3

cdr3_aa: CSASLGLGGPETQYF
cdr3_nt: TGCAGTGCTTCTCTGGGACTAGGGGGCCCAGAGACCCAGTACTTC
clone_size: .
v_call: TRBV20-1
cdr3_length: 15
d_call: .
j_call: TRBJ2-5

cdr3_aa: CASSQQGYADEQYF
cdr3_nt: TGTGCCAGCAGCCAACAGGGGTACGCCGACGAGCAGTACTTC
clone_size: .
v_call: TRBV7-2
cdr3_length: 14
d_call: TRBD1
j_call: TRBJ2-7

cdr3_aa: CASSRSTADTQYF
cdr3_nt: TGTGCCAGCAGTCGCTCCACGGCCGATACGCAGTATTTT
clone_size: few
v_call: TRBV6-2/TRBV6-3
cdr3_length: 13
d_call: .
j_call: TRBJ2-3

cdr3_aa: CASSQGDRHGELFF
cdr3_nt: TGCGCCAGCAGCCAGGGGGACAGGCACGGGGAGCTGTTTTTT
clone_size: few
v_call: TRBV4-3
cdr3_length: 14
d_call: TRBD1
j_call: TRBJ2-2

cdr3_aa: CASSTSGTGSNEQFF
cdr3_nt: TGCGCCAGCAGCACCTCCGGGACAGGGTCAAATGAGCAGTTCTTC
clone_size: .
v_call: TRBV5-1
cdr3_length: 15
d_call: TRBD1
j_call: TRBJ2-1

cdr3_aa: CSAAGGIHYEQYF
cdr3_nt: TGCAGTGCTGCCGGCGGGATACACTACGAGCAGTACTTC
clone_size: .
v_call: TRBV20-1
cdr3_length: 13
d_call: .
j_call: TRBJ2-7

cdr3_aa: CASSQDRSSGNTIYF
cdr3_nt: TGCGCCAGCAGCCAGGACAGGAGCTCTGGAAACACCATATATTTT
clone_size: many
v_call: TRBV4-3
cdr3_length: 15
d_call: TRBD1
j_call: TRBJ1-3

cdr3_aa: CATSDSRTVAAFF
cdr3_nt: TGTGCCACCAGTGATTCCCGGACCGTCGCAGCTTTCTTT
clone_size: .
v_call: TRBV24-1
cdr3_length: 13
d_call: .
j_call: TRBJ1-1

cdr3_aa: CASSTGSSGPYNEQFF
cdr3_nt: TGTGCCAGCAGTACTGGAAGTAGCGGGCCATACAATGAGCAGTTCTTC
clone_size: .
v_call: TRBV28
cdr3_length: 16
d_call: TRBD2
j_call: TRBJ2-1

cdr3_aa: CASKGGGSNTGELFF
cdr3_nt: TGTGCCAGCAAGGGGGGCGGCTCGAACACCGGGGAGCTGTTTTTT
clone_size: few
v_call: TRBV6-2/TRBV6-3
cdr3_length: 15
d_call: .
j_call: TRBJ2-2

cdr3_aa: CASSPDRGYGYTF
cdr3_nt: TGCGCCAGCAGCCCAGACAGGGGATATGGCTACACCTTC
clone_size: many
v_call: TRBV28
cdr3_length: 13
d_call: TRBD1
j_call: TRBJ1-2

cdr3_aa: CASSLGGLSYNEQFF
cdr3_nt: TGTGCCAGCAGCTTGGGGGGACTATCCTACAATGAGCAGTTCTTC
clone_size: .
v_call: TRBV5-5
cdr3_length: 15
d_call: TRBD2
j_call: TRBJ2-1

cdr3_aa: CASRKSVTNEQFF
cdr3_nt: TGTGCCAGCAGGAAAAGTGTGACCAATGAGCAGTTCTTC
clone_size: .
v_call: TRBV7-2
cdr3_length: 13
d_call: .
j_call: TRBJ2-1

cdr3_aa: CASSVSEGSYEQYF
cdr3_nt: TGTGCCAGCAGCGTATCCGAGGGGAGCTACGAGCAGTACTTC
clone_size: few
v_call: TRBV9
cdr3_length: 14
d_call: .
j_call: TRBJ2-7

cdr3_aa: CASSQDPVSSYEQYF
cdr3_nt: TGTGCCAGCAGCCAAGATCCGGTTAGCTCCTACGAGCAGTACTTC
clone_size: .
v_call: TRBV14
cdr3_length: 15
d_call: .
j_call: TRBJ2-7

cdr3_aa: CASSYSSQVSYNEQFF
cdr3_nt: TGTGCCAGCAGTTACTCTTCCCAGGTCTCCTACAATGAGCAGTTCTTC
clone_size: few
v_call: TRBV6-5
cdr3_length: 16
d_call: .
j_call: TRBJ2-1

cdr3_aa: CTSSGGTYEQYF
cdr3_nt: TGTACCTCTAGCGGGGGAACCTACGAGCAGTACTTC
clone_size: .
v_call: TRBV28
cdr3_length: 12
d_call: TRBD2
j_call: TRBJ2-7

cdr3_aa: CASSLVSGGAATDTQYF
cdr3_nt: TGCGCCAGCAGCTTGGTTAGCGGGGGAGCTGCGACAGATACGCAGTATTTT
clone_size: few
v_call: TRBV5-1
cdr3_length: 17
d_call: TRBD2
j_call: TRBJ2-3

cdr3_aa: CASSYSPGEGTDTQYF
cdr3_nt: TGTGCCAGCAGTTACTCGCCAGGGGAAGGCACAGATACGCAGTATTTT
clone_size: many
v_call: TRBV6-5
cdr3_length: 16
d_call: .
j_call: TRBJ2-3

cdr3_aa: CSVEYVNTGELFF
cdr3_nt: TGCAGCGTTGAATATGTGAACACCGGGGAGCTGTTTTTT
clone_size: .
v_call: TRBV29-1
cdr3_length: 13
d_call: .
j_call: TRBJ2-2